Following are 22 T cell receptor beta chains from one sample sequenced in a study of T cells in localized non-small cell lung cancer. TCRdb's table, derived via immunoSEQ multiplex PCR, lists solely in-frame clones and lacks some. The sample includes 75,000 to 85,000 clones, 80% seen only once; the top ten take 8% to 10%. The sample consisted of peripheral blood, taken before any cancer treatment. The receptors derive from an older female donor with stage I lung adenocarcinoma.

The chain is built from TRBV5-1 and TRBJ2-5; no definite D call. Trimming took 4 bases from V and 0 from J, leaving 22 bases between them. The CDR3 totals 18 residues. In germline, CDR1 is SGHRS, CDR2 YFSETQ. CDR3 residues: CASSLPRLVTLYQETQYF. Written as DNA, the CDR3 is TGCGCCAGCAGCCTACCTCGACTCGTGACGCTCTACCAAGAGACCCAGTACTTC.

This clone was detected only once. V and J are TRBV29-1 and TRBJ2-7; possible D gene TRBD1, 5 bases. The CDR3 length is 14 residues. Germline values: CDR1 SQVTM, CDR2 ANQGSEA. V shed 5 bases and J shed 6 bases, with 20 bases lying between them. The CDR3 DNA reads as TGCAGCGTTCTCAGGGCCGGGTTCGGTTCCGAGCAGTACTTC. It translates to CSVLRAGFGSEQYF.

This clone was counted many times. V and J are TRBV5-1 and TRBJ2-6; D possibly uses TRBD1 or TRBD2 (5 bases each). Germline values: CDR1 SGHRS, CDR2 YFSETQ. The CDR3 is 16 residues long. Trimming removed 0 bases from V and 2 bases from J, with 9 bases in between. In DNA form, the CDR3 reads TGCGCCAGCAGCTTGGGGGGGATTGCTGGGGCCAACGTCCTGACTTTC. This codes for CASSLGGIAGANVLTF.

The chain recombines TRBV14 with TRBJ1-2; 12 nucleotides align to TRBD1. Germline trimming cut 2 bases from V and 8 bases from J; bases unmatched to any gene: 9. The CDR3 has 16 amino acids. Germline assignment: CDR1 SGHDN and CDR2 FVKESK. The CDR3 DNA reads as TGTGCCAGCAGCCAAACCCGGGACAGGGGGCGTCTAGGCTACACCTTC. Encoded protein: CASSQTRDRGRLGYTF.

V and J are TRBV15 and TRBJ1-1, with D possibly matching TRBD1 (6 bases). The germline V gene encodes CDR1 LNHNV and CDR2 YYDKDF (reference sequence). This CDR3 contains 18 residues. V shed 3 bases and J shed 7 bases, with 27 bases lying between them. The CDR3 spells CATSSETFGGRSRVEAFF. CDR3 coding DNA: TGTGCCACCAGCAGCGAAACGTTCGGGGGCCGGTCTAGAGTTGAAGCTTTCTTT.

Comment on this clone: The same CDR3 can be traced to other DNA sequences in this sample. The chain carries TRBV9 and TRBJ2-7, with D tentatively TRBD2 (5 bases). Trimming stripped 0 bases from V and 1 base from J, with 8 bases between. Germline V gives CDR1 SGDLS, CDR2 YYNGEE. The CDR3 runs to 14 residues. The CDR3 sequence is CASSVASGSYEQYF. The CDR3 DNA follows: TGTGCCAGCAGCGTAGCGTCGGGATCCTACGAGCAGTACTTC.

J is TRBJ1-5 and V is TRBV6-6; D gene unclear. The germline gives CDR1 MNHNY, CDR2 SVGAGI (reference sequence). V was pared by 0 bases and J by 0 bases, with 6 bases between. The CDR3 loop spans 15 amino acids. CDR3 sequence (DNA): TGTGCCAGCAGTTACTCGCCCATTAGCAATCAGCCCCAGCATTTT. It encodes CASSYSPISNQPQHF.

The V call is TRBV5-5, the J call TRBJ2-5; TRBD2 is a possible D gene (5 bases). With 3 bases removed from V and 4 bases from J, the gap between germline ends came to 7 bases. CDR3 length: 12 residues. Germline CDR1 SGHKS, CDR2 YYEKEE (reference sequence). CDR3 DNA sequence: TGTGCCAGCAGCTCGGCGGGAGAGACCCAGTACTTC. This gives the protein CASSSAGETQYF.

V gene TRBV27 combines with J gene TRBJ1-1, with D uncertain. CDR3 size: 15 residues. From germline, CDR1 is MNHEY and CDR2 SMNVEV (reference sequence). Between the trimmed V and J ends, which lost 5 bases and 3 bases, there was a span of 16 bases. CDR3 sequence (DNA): TGTGCCAGCAGTCCATCCCCAGGTGCCGACACTGAAGCTTTCTTT. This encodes CASSPSPGADTEAFF.

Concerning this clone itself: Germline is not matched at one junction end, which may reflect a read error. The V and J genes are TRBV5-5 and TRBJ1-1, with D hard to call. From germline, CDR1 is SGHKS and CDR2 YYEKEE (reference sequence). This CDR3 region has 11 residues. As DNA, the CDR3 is TGTGCCAGCAGTTTATCGACTGAGGCTTTCTTT. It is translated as CASSLSTEAFF. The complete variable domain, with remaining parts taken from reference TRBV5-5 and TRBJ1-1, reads DAGVTQSPTHLIKTRGQQVTLRCSPISGHKSVSWYQQVLGQGPQFIFQYYEKEERGRGNFPDRFSARQFPNYSSELNVNALLLGDSALYLCASSLSTEAFFGQGTRLTVV.

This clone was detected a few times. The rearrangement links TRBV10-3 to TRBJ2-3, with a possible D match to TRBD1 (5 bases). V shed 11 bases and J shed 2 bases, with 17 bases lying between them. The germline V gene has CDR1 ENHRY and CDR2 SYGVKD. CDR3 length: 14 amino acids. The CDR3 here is CAAQARGTTDTQYF. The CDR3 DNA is TGTGCCGCACAGGCAAGGGGAACCACAGATACGCAGTATTTT.

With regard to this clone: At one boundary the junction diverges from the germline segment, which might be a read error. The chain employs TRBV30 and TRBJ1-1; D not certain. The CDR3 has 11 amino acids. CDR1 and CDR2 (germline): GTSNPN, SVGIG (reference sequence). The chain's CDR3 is CAWGNGPEAFF. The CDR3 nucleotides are TGTGCCTGGGGGAATGGTCCTGAGGCTTTCTTT.

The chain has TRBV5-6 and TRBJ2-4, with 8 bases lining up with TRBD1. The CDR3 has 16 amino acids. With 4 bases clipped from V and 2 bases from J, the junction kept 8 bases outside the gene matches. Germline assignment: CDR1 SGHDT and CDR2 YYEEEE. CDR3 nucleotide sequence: TGTGCCAGCAGCGACGTTGGACAGGGCCCCAAAAACATTCAGTACTTC. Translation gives CASSDVGQGPKNIQYF.

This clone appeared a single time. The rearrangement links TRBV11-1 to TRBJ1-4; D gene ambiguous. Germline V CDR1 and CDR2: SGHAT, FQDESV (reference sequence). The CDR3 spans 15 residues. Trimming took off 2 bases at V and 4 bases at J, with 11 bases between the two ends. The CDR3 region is CASSLRGMVNEKLFF. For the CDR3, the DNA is TGTGCCAGCAGCTTAAGAGGGATGGTTAATGAAAAACTGTTTTTT.

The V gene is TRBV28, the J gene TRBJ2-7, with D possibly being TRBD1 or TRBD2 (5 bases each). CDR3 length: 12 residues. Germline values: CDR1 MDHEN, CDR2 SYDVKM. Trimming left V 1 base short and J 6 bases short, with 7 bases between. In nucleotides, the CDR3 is TGTGCCAGCAGTTTATCCGGGACCGAGCAGTACTTC. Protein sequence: CASSLSGTEQYF.

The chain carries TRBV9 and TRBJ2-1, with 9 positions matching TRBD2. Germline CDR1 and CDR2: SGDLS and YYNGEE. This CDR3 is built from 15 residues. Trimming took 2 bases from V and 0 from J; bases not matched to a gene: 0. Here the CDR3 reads CASSVSGGSYNEQFF. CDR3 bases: TGTGCCAGCAGCGTTAGCGGGGGCTCCTACAATGAGCAGTTCTTC.

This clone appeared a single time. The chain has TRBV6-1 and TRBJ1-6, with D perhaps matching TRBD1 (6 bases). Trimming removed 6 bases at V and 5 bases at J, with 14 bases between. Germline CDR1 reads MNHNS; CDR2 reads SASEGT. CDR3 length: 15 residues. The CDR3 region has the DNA TGTGCCAGCAGGACAGGATTAAGTGATAATTCACCCCTCCACTTT. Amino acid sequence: CASRTGLSDNSPLHF.

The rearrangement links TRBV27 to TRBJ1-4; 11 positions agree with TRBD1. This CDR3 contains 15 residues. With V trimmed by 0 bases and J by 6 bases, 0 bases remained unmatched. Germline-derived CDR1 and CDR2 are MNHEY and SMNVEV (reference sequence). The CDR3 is CASSLSDRGHEKLFF. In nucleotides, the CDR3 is TGTGCCAGCAGTTTATCGGACAGGGGGCATGAAAAACTGTTTTTT.

CDR3: CASSPGDRAWFDEQYF. CDR3 coding DNA: TGTGCCAGCTCACCAGGGGACAGGGCTTGGTTCGACGAGCAGTACTTC. This chain joins TRBV18 and TRBJ2-7, with 9 positions matching TRBD1. CDR1 is KGHSH and CDR2 is LQKENI in the germline V gene. This CDR3 has 16 amino acids. Unmatched junction bases numbered 10, after V lost 2 bases and J lost 5 bases.

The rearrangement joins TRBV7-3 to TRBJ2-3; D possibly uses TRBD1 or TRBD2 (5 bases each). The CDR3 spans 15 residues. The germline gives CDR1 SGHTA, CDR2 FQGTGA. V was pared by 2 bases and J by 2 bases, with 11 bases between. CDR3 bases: TGTGCCAGCAGCTTATACGGGACCGACACAGATACGCAGTATTTT. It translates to CASSLYGTDTDTQYF.

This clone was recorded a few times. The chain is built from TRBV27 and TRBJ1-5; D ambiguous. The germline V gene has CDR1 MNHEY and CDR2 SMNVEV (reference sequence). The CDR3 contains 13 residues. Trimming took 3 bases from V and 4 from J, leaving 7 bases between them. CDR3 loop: CASSLIPNQPQHF. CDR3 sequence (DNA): TGTGCCAGCAGTTTGATTCCGAATCAGCCCCAGCATTTT.

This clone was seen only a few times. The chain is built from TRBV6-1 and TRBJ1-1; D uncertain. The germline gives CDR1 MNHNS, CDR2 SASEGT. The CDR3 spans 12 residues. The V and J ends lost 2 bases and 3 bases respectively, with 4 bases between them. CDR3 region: CASSEMDTEAFF. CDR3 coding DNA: TGTGCCAGCAGTGAAATGGACACTGAAGCTTTCTTT.